This T cell receptor beta chain was captured by sequencing in a study of vaccination and CD4 T cells after COVID-19. Study-wide context: Mild disease affected 8 or 9 convalescent patients and severe disease one, all SARS-CoV-2 positive by nasal swab PCR. Cells were stimulated with overlapping spike peptides from SARS-CoV-2, HCoV-NL63, HCoV-OC43 and HCoV-229E.

This CDR3 spans 13 amino acids. V dropped 7 bases and J dropped 6 bases, with 15 bases sitting between them. Germline-derived CDR1 and CDR2 are MNHEY and SVGEGT. To note about this clonotype: No antigen is known for it.

The treatment: approximately 11-day PBMC culture with coronavirus spike peptide pools or control peptides (ViraFEST assay). Sequencing of cultured CD4+ T cell DNA used the Oncomine TCR Beta short-read assay. Investigators isolated genomic DNA from cultured CD4+ T cells. TCRdb re-derived calls from the PCR reads in MiXCR, one entry per CDR3 protein. The sample lists more than 9,000 distinct CDR3 sequences, about 38% occurring once. This clonotype originated in a human donor who had recovered from COVID-19. The chain uses TRBV6-2 or TRBV6-3 and TRBJ1-1; TRBD1 is a possible D gene (5 bases). Material: CD4+ T cells from blood, cultured in vitro, obtained after SARS-CoV-2 vaccination. The CDR3 bases are TGTGCCAGCACAGAGCAGGGAATGGCTGAAGCTTTCTTT. This sequence encodes CASTEQGMAEAFF.